This TCR beta chain was sequenced during a study of a mutant IDH1 vaccine in newly diagnosed glioma (dated by TCRdb to the early 2020s). With respect to the entire study: Of the 30 to 35 patients who were treated, about 62% were male and approximately 40% were female, and the mean age was approximately 40 years. Before enrollment, patients had received standard therapy of radiotherapy alone, temozolomide alone, or radiochemotherapy with temozolomide; most received the combination. Peripheral blood was collected at six visits: V03 (baseline), V05, V07, V10, V12 and V13. Longitudinal TCRB deep sequencing was done for some 26 treated patients, wherever samples were available for exploratory analyses.

Trimming at the junction amounts to 6 bases on V and 5 bases on J, and the germline ends lie 19 bases apart. From the cysteine through the phenylalanine, the CDR3 covers 16 amino acids. Only CDR3 DNA remains: 48 bases, in frame from the first base. From a lookup of the germline V gene, CDR1 and CDR2 are MGHDK and SYGVNS. The full study reports these points: Immune responses induced by the vaccine were seen in more than 85% of patients across multiple MHC alleles. The authors stated that sample limitations prevented analyses of patient blood samples from being reproduced. PBMC samples for TCRB deep sequencing were selected based on availability. Changes in the top peripheral T cell clonotypes picked up by TCRB sequencing did not appear to be linked to pseudoprogression.

The sample's time point, from its label and the paper: baseline, week 1 (first vaccination visit). The treatment or condition label on this specimen signifies: pre-vaccination baseline after standard-of-care therapy. Newly diagnosed WHO grade 3 or 4 IDH1-mutant astrocytomas showing loss of nuclear ATRX were present in the donors. The samples were drawn from NOA16, a multicentre, single-arm, open-label phase I trial in Germany that tested a mutant IDH1 peptide vaccine in humans for the first time. For immunogenicity testing, the blood drawn at visit V03 was used as the baseline sample. The DNeasy Blood and Tissue Kit was used to extract genomic DNA from EDTA blood for TCRB sequencing. Points on this clone: Which antigen it targets is not known. Per-base qualities were not stored, and no clone one base away is much larger.

Library preparation employed the immunoSEQ multiplex PCR assay. Following the manufacturer's protocol, the hsTCRB Kit was used to amplify rearranged TCR beta chain sequences. TCRB libraries were sequenced on an Illumina MiSeq. Concerning the study's data processing: The kit vendor's proprietary platform handled demultiplexing, trimming and gene mapping. The table comes from immuneACCESS by way of TCRdb, which keeps in-frame sequences with V and J called. Part of the clones is missing from these tables; in studies checked, under half for an unresolved V gene and the rest for unknown reasons. V and J calls and clone size are given by that table; D and trimming were obtained from the DNA. The sample records tens of thousands of clones, 60% to 85% of which are singletons. The top ten clonotypes cover over 1.5% of the sample.

The chain uses TRBV25-1 and TRBJ1-4; matching of 5 bases hints at TRBD1 as the D gene. This TCR was recovered from a woman in her forties with glioma. The sample here was PBMCs, taken from a glioma patient treated with radiotherapy, temozolomide or both. The CDR3 corresponds to CASSQPRGDPNEKLFF. The DNA sequence reads TGTGCCAGCAGCCAACCCCGGGGCGACCCAAATGAAAAACTGTTTTTT.